This record covers a single TCR beta chain. This clonotype has just one count. The antigen this receptor binds is unknown. This CDR3 fails to terminate in the conserved phenylalanine or tryptophan, so it likely reflects a read error. The V and J ends are trimmed by 6 bases and 6 bases, leaving 6 bases between them. CDR1 and CDR2 are drawn from the germline V gene: SNHLY, FYNNEI. A total of 11 residues make up the CDR3, ends included. Just the 33-base CDR3 DNA is kept, in frame starting at base 1. This sample is drawn from a study of molecular identifiers for immune sequencing clone quantification (dated 2018 in TCRdb). As for the study more broadly: For a replicate experiment, RNA from around 20,000 or 100,000 naive CD8 T cells was divided into five aliquots, of which four were sequenced. The study was a methods study using CD8 T cells to benchmark molecular-identifier clustering-based TCR repertoire sequencing (MIDCIRS) and TCR RNA copy counting. Paper-wide results and their limitations: Spiked-in Jurkat TCR RNA equivalent to a single cell was reported to be detectable even among one million naive CD8 T cells. Identical TCR molecules sharing a barcode could cause highly expanded clone sizes to be underestimated. The naive libraries included spiked-in Jurkat TCR RNA (about nine copies' worth), and this Jurkat TCR RNA is not part of the donor repertoire. Without barcode sub-clustering, chimeric consensus sequences inflated TCR diversity; chimeras reached as high as 47%. In CMV-specific effector cells, over 97% of molecules were held by clones above 20 RNA copies, whereas under 1% of molecules were held by such clones in naive cells. Modeling indicated about 3 TCR RNA copies recovered per cell, compared with 9.5 to 10 by digital PCR, which implies a capture efficiency of around 30%.

The method was PCR. These reads were obtained on a NextSeq 500. Bulk TCR libraries were prepared as previously described, using TCR primers listed in Table S5. Purification of total RNA was performed with the Qiagen AllPrep DNA/RNA kit. Before any analysis, reads coming from multiple sequencing runs of the same library were combined into one pool. The study's processing was this. Reads were retained only if the reads had an exact TCR constant sequence, and the retained reads were trimmed to 150 nt and grouped according to their 12-nt molecular barcodes. Reads within each barcode group were sub-clustered using a 15% Levenshtein threshold, and quality-weighted consensus sequences were constructed for each RNA molecule. Non-functional sequences were excluded, and lower-count sequences lying one edit away from another sequence were also excluded. On the basis of fitting two negative binomial distributions, barcode sub-clusters with fewer than 20% of the maximum read count were discarded. TCRdb itself trimmed the public reads at Q25 with fastp, ran MiXCR and retained productive beta chains. CDR3 protein duplicates are merged, each entry listing the most common genes and DNA. The V and J calls were not made by the authors but by TCRdb's processing. A total of roughly 100,000 distinct CDR3 sequences appear in this sample, under 40% of them only once. The top ten clonotypes cover about a tenth of the sample.

Naive CD8 T cell libraries were made from roughly 20,000 to 1,000,000 sorted cells using 10%, 30% or 50% of purified RNA. On a BD FACSAria II, naive CD8 T cells were FACS-sorted as CD8+CD4-CCR7+CD45RA+ and collected into RLT Plus buffer. To test detection sensitivity, Jurkat RNA equal to around nine TCR copies was added to samples of about 17,000-1,100,000 naive CD8 T cells. CD8 T cells were enriched with RosetteSep CD8+ T Cell Enrichment Cocktail and Ficoll-Paque, followed by ACK red cell lysis. The sequencing sample was made of naive CD8+ T cells from blood, with Jurkat cell RNA spiked in. Interpreted using the paper, the cell subset or site label stands for: FACS-sorted CD8+CD4-CCR7+CD45RA+ naive T cells. The receptor was derived from a human donor in good health. Some libraries in this study had Jurkat cell RNA spiked in. The chain employs TRBV2 and TRBJ2-1, with no confident D gene call. CDR3 reads: CASSLRNEQFY. The sequence in DNA is TGTGCCAGCAGCCTCCGCAATGAGCAGTTCTAC.